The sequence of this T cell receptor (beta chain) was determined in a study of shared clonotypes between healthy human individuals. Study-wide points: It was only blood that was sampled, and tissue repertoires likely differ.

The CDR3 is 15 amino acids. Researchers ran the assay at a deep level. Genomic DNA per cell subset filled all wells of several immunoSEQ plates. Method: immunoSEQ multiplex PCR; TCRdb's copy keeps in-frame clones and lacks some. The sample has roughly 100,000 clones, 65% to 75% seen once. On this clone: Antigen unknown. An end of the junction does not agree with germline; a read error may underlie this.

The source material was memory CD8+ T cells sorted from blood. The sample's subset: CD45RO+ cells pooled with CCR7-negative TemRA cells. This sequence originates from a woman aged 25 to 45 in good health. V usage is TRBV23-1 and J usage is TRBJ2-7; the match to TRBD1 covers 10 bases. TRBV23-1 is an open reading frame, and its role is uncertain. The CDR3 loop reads CASSQSGTGVHEQYF. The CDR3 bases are TGCGCCAGCAGCCAATCCGGGACAGGGGTCCACGAGCAGTACTTC.